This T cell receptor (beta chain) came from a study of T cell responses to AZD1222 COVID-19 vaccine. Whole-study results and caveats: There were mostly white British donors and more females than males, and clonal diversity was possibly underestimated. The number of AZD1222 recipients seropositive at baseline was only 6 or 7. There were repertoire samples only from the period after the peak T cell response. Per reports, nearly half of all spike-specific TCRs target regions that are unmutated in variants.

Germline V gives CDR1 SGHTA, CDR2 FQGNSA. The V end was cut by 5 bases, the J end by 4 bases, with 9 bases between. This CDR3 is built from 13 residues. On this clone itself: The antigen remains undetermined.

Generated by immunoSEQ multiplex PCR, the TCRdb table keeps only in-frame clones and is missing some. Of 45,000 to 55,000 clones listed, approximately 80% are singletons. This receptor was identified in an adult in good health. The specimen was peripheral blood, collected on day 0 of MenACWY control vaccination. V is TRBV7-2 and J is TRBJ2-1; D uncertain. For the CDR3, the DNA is TGTGCCAGCAGCCCCCGCGAGTACAATGAGCAGTTCTTC. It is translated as CASSPREYNEQFF.